The 11 T cell receptor beta chains below were found in one sample sequenced in a study of blood T cell repertoires in COVID-19. TCRdb keeps only in-frame clones here, not all; method: immunoSEQ multiplex PCR. Found here are about 190,000 clones, less than 85% of them singletons; the top ten hold 2.5% to 3.5%. Sequenced sample: PBMCs or T cells enriched from blood (not recorded which). Every receptor here comes from a woman between 25 and 40 years old who had recovered from COVID-19.

The chain joins TRBV2 to TRBJ1-4, with a possible D match to TRBD1 (6 bases). Deletions cut 7 bases from V and 0 bases from J, with 12 bases between. The CDR3 contains 15 residues. Germline-derived CDR1 and CDR2 are SNHLY and FYNNEI. CDR3 sequence reads: CASNTGPATNEKLFF. The CDR3 bases are TGTGCCAGCAATACAGGGCCGGCAACTAATGAAAAACTGTTTTTT. Based on the CDR3 plus reference TRBV2 and TRBJ1-4, the full variable domain is EPEVTQTPSHQVTQMGQEVILRCVPISNHLYFYWYRQILGQKVEFLVSFYNNEISEKSEIFDDQFSVERPDGSNFTLKIRSTKLEDSAMYFCASNTGPATNEKLFFGSGTQLSVL.

This clone is a singleton in its sample. This chain uses TRBV2 with TRBJ2-1, with 8 bases identical to TRBD1. With 5 bases clipped from V and 9 bases from J, the junction kept 6 bases outside the gene matches. The CDR3 totals 13 residues. The germline V gene encodes CDR1 SNHLY and CDR2 FYNNEI. The CDR3 DNA follows: TGTGCCAGCAGTCTACAGGGGGATGGTGAGCAGTTCTTC. It encodes CASSLQGDGEQFF. The whole variable domain, filled in from reference TRBV2 and TRBJ2-1, reads EPEVTQTPSHQVTQMGQEVILRCVPISNHLYFYWYRQILGQKVEFLVSFYNNEISEKSEIFDDQFSVERPDGSNFTLKIRSTKLEDSAMYFCASSLQGDGEQFFGPGTRLTVL.

The chain couples TRBV6-5 to TRBJ1-2, with 9 bases lining up with TRBD1. CDR1 is MNHEY, CDR2 SVGAGI, per germline. The CDR3 runs to 13 residues. V gave up 10 bases and J gave up 7 bases; unmatched junction bases: 10. Here the CDR3 DNA reads TGTGCCAAAAGGCGGGACAGGGTGGGTGGCTACACCTTC. It yields the protein CAKRRDRVGGYTF.

The rearrangement links TRBV5-1 to TRBJ1-6; D is possibly TRBD1 (5 bases). This CDR3 contains 15 residues. Germline V gene data show CDR1 as SGHRS and CDR2 as YFSETQ. Trimming removed 0 bases at V and 9 bases at J, with 13 bases between. The CDR3 region is CASSLDRPNSSPLHF. The CDR3 coding sequence is TGCGCCAGCAGCTTGGACAGGCCTAATAGTTCACCCCTCCACTTT.

V usage is TRBV7-9 and J usage is TRBJ2-6, with D tentatively TRBD1 (5 bases). The CDR3 length is 16 residues. The ends were cut back, 5 bases at V and 0 bases at J, with 11 bases in the middle. CDR1 and CDR2 from the germline V gene are SEHNR and FQNEAQ (reference sequence). CDR3 coding DNA: TGTGCCAGCAGCCTCAGACAGAGCTCTGGGGCCAACGTCCTGACTTTC. Translated, it gives CASSLRQSSGANVLTF.

The chain links TRBV5-1 to TRBJ2-2, with 16 bases that match TRBD2. Trimming at V came to 4 bases and at J to 4 bases, leaving 10 bases not matched to a gene. Germline CDR1 SGHRS, CDR2 YFSETQ. This CDR3 comprises 19 residues. CDR3: CASSPQGLAGGPSTGELFF. The CDR3 DNA follows: TGCGCCAGCAGCCCCCAGGGACTAGCGGGGGGGCCGAGCACCGGGGAGCTGTTTTTT.

J is TRBJ2-7 and V is TRBV29-1, with TRBD2 matching over 7 bases. V lost 1 base, J lost 9 bases, and 9 bases stayed unmatched. This CDR3 contains 13 residues. Germline V gene sequence: CDR1 SQVTM, CDR2 ANQGSEA. CDR3 nucleotide sequence: TGCAGCGTTGAAGGCGGGAGCCCACCTGGGCAGTACTTC. Translation: CSVEGGSPPGQYF.

The chain uses TRBV7-9 and TRBJ1-4; TRBD1 aligns across 9 bases. This CDR3 comprises 16 residues. Losses at the gene ends were 6 bases for V and 5 bases for J; bases not matched to a gene: 10. Per germline, CDR1 SEHNR and CDR2 FQNEAQ (reference sequence). The CDR3 sequence: CASSFYSGQGNEKLFF. The CDR3, as DNA: TGTGCCAGCAGTTTCTATTCGGGACAGGGAAATGAAAAACTGTTTTTT. The complete variable domain, with remaining parts taken from reference TRBV7-9 and TRBJ1-4, reads DTGVSQNPRHKITKRGQNVTFRCDPISEHNRLYWYRQTLGQGPEFLTYFQNEAQLEKSRLLSDRFSAERPKGSFSTLEIQRTEQGDSAMYLCASSFYSGQGNEKLFFGSGTQLSVL.

The gene calls are TRBV6-5 and TRBJ1-1, with D possibly matching TRBD1 (6 bases). The CDR3 runs 14 residues. Germline-derived CDR1 and CDR2 are MNHEY and SVGAGI. V shed 7 bases and J shed 4 bases, with 16 bases lying between them. The CDR3 region is CASTSQGMFTEAFF. CDR3 nucleotide sequence: TGTGCCAGCACCTCACAGGGAATGTTCACTGAAGCTTTCTTT.

The J gene is TRBJ1-5, the V gene TRBV18; the match to TRBD1 covers 12 bases. This CDR3 comprises 16 residues. The germline V gene has CDR1 KGHSH and CDR2 LQKENI. The trim removed 4 bases at V and 4 bases at J, leaving 5 bases unmatched. CDR3 in amino acids: CASSRAGQGANQPQHF. CDR3 DNA sequence: TGTGCCAGCTCACGAGCGGGACAGGGGGCAAATCAGCCCCAGCATTTT.

V is TRBV14 and J is TRBJ2-7, with TRBD1 matching over 8 bases. The V segment lost 4 bases and the J segment 6 bases; nucleotides outside the gene matches: 5. In germline, CDR1 is SGHDN, CDR2 FVKESK. The CDR3 totals 13 residues. Here the CDR3 reads CASSLDRGGEQYF. The CDR3 DNA follows: TGTGCCAGCAGCCTTGACAGGGGAGGCGAGCAGTACTTC.